These 15 T cell receptor beta chains share one sample of origin, sequenced in a study of blood T cells in healthy people across ages. The authors ran a second PCR of about 7 to 11 cycles using a sample-barcoded 5' primer and a J-beta primer mix. TCRdb passed the 5' RACE reads through MiXCR, listing each CDR3 protein once. The repertoire holds around 1,000,000 distinct CDR3 sequences, with roughly two fifths as singletons. The sequenced sample was blood. These receptors all come from a man aged 18 to 29 in good health.

There are a few counts of this clonotype. This sequence joins TRBV20-1 and TRBJ1-2; 7 bases line up with TRBD1. This CDR3 has 11 amino acids. Germline lookup yields CDR1 DFQATT and CDR2 SNEGSKA (reference sequence). V gave up 4 bases and J gave up 10 bases; unmatched junction bases: 6. The CDR3 DNA reads as TGCAGTGCTATCCGGGGACAGACCTACACCTTC. Encoded protein: CSAIRGQTYTF.

V and J are TRBV4-3 and TRBJ1-1; 7 nucleotides agree with TRBD1. V dropped 1 base and J dropped 7; count of bases not matched to a gene: 9. CDR3 size: 15 residues. CDR1 and CDR2 (germline): LGHNA, YSLEER. As DNA, the CDR3 is TGCGCCAGCAGCCAAGGAGGGGGCCCCGGCCTTGAAGCTTTCTTT. Translated, it gives CASSQGGGPGLEAFF.

Worth noting for this clonotype: One end of the junction does not line up with germline, which may come from a read error. The CDR3: CAGRRDTNPYEQYF. The CDR3 nucleotides read TGTGCCGGCAGGAGGGACACAAACCCTTACGAGCAGTACTTC. This sequence joins TRBV2 and TRBJ2-7, with D perhaps TRBD1 or TRBD2 (6 bases each). The CDR3 extends over 14 amino acids. The germline V gene encodes CDR1 SNHLY and CDR2 FYNNEI.

Comment on this clonotype: A clone one base away is much larger, so this may be a read error. The chain carries TRBV12-3 or TRBV12-4 and TRBJ2-3; no reliable D call. This CDR3 contains 11 residues. The CDR3 coding sequence is TGTGCCGGCAGCCTTCTGGATACGCAGTATTTT. Protein: CAGSLLDTQYF.

There are many counts of this clonotype. The chain carries TRBV12-3 or TRBV12-4 and TRBJ2-7; 11 nucleotides line up with TRBD2. This CDR3 is built from 16 residues. The junction had 8 bases not matched to a gene; V was cut back by 6 bases and J by 1 base. The CDR3 DNA reads as TGTGCCAGCAGCCCCTTGACTAGCGGGGTGTCCTACGAGCAGTACTTC. Its protein product is CASSPLTSGVSYEQYF.

The V call is TRBV11-2, the J call TRBJ2-1, with 8 bases identical to TRBD1. The junction had 9 bases not matched to a gene; V was cut back by 1 base and J by 10 bases. The germline gives CDR1 SGHAT, CDR2 FQNNGV. This CDR3 comprises 15 residues. The CDR3 spells CASSLGQGAIKEQFF. DNA of the CDR3: TGTGCCAGCAGCTTAGGGCAGGGGGCAATCAAGGAGCAGTTCTTC.

This clonotype was counted only a few times. The chain is built from TRBV4-1 and TRBJ2-3; tentative D call: TRBD2 (7 bases). The CDR3 is 16 residues long. CDR1 MGHRA and CDR2 YSYEKL come from the germline V gene. The ends were cut back, 5 bases at V and 2 bases at J, with 17 bases in the middle. DNA for the CDR3: TGCGCCAGCAGCTCCCCGGGGGGCGGTTACACAGATACGCAGTATTTT. This gives the protein CASSSPGGGYTDTQYF.

This clonotype was seen only a few times. V and J are TRBV29-1 and TRBJ2-2, with D possibly matching TRBD1 (6 bases). Germline CDR1 is SQVTM and CDR2 is ANQGSEA. The V end lost 1 base, the J end lost 1 base, and 7 bases lay between the germline ends. The CDR3 has 14 amino acids. CDR3 in DNA: TGCAGCGTTGAAGGGACAGTGAACACCGGGGAGCTGTTTTTT. Translated, it gives CSVEGTVNTGELFF.

J is TRBJ2-6 and V is TRBV10-3, with 8 bases fitting TRBD1. The CDR3 is 18 residues long. The germline gives CDR1 ENHRY, CDR2 SYGVKD. The V segment lost 6 bases and the J segment 2 bases; nucleotides outside the gene matches: 12. CDR3 nucleotides: TGTGCCATCAGCGGGCCGGGACAGGAAGCTACTGGGGCCAACGTCCTGACTTTC. It yields the protein CAISGPGQEATGANVLTF.

This clonotype showed up just a few times. V and J are TRBV29-1 and TRBJ1-1; D unclear. CDR3 size: 14 residues. The V end was cut by 6 bases, the J end by 2 bases, with 16 bases between. The germline gives CDR1 SQVTM, CDR2 ANQGSEA. The CDR3 spells CSVVPRLGNTEAFF. In nucleotides, the CDR3 is TGCAGCGTCGTCCCCAGGTTGGGTAACACTGAAGCTTTCTTT. The whole variable domain, filled in from reference TRBV29-1 and TRBJ1-1, reads SAVISQKPSRDICQRGTSLTIQCQVDSQVTMMFWYRQQPGQSLTLIATANQGSEATYESGFVIDKFPISRPNLTFSTLTVSNMSPEDSSIYLCSVVPRLGNTEAFFGQGTRLTVV.

The chain couples TRBV10-3 to TRBJ1-4, with D tentatively TRBD1 (5 bases). The CDR3 covers 13 residues. V gave up 8 bases and J gave up 1 base, with 8 bases separating them. Per the germline V gene, CDR1 is ENHRY and CDR2 is SYGVKD. CDR3 DNA: TGTGCCATCCGGGGGGGAACTAATGAAAAACTGTTTTTT. Encoded protein: CAIRGGTNEKLFF.

This clonotype has a count of ten or more. The chain links TRBV4-3 to TRBJ1-4, with D maybe TRBD1 (6 bases). Germline CDR1 reads LGHNA; CDR2 reads YSLEER. The CDR3 covers 16 residues. V lost 2 bases and J 3 bases, leaving 13 bases between the germline ends. The CDR3: CASSQSGGLANEKLFF. For the CDR3, the DNA is TGCGCCAGCAGCCAATCCGGGGGGCTAGCTAATGAAAAACTGTTTTTT.

This clonotype was seen only once. One base away lies a much larger clone, so this may be a sequencing read error. This rearrangement joins TRBV6-6 to TRBJ2-3; D is ambiguous. Looked up from germline, CDR1 is MNHNY and CDR2 is SVGAGI (reference sequence). The CDR3 has 11 residues. In nucleotides, the CDR3 is TGTGCCAGCAGTTACCCAGATGCGCAGTATTTT. Its protein is CASSYPDAQYF.

This clonotype was observed a handful of times. V and J are TRBV20-1 and TRBJ1-5; D may be TRBD1 (5 bases). V lost 0 bases to trimming and J lost 3 bases, with 15 bases between them. CDR1 and CDR2 from the germline V gene are DFQATT and SNEGSKA (reference sequence). This CDR3 is 16 amino acids long. The CDR3 is CSARDPGDSFNQPQHF. The CDR3 bases are TGCAGTGCTAGAGATCCGGGTGACAGCTTCAATCAGCCCCAGCATTTT.

The sample holds a few counts of this clonotype. The CDR3 nucleotides read TGTGCCAGCAGCTTAACCACAGGGAACTCTGGGGCCAACGTCCTGACTTTC. The encoded protein is CASSLTTGNSGANVLTF. The gene calls are TRBV7-6 and TRBJ2-6; a possible D gene is TRBD1 (6 bases). V was cut by 2 bases and J by 0 bases, with 11 bases left in between. The CDR3 contains 17 residues. Germline V gene data show CDR1 as SGHVS and CDR2 as FNYEAQ.